The 7 T cell receptor beta chains reported below all come from one sample, sequenced in a study of T cell changes during pregnancy in multiple sclerosis. Profiling relied on immunoSEQ multiplex PCR, and the TCRdb table lists in-frame clones only, not all of them. The sample shows 40,000 to 50,000 clones, approximately 93% of them seen only once. The sample here was CD4+ T cells from peripheral blood mononuclear cells, taken in the third trimester of pregnancy. These receptors all come from a female donor with multiple sclerosis, enrolled in a pregnancy study.

This clone was observed a single time. The V and J genes are TRBV28 and TRBJ2-6; 7 bases line up with TRBD1. With 4 bases clipped from V and 3 bases from J, the junction kept 3 bases outside the gene matches. The CDR3 consists of 15 residues. The germline V gene has CDR1 MDHEN and CDR2 SYDVKM. The DNA for the CDR3 is TGTGCCAGCAGTTCGACAGGGTTTGGGGCCAACGTCCTGACTTTC. Translating gives CASSSTGFGANVLTF.

V is TRBV7-2 and J is TRBJ2-7; 10 nucleotides match TRBD1. This CDR3 contains 14 residues. Germline V CDR1 and CDR2: SGHTA, FQGNSA. V dropped 5 bases and J dropped 2; count of bases not matched to a gene: 3. Here the CDR3 reads CASSDGTGAYEQYF. The CDR3 DNA follows: TGTGCCAGCAGCGACGGGACAGGGGCCTACGAGCAGTACTTC.

This chain links TRBV18 with TRBJ2-4; maybe TRBD1 (5 bases). Per the germline V gene, CDR1 is KGHSH and CDR2 is LQKENI. V dropped 3 bases and J dropped 0 bases, with 9 bases sitting between them. This CDR3 comprises 15 residues. The CDR3 loop reads CASSPTAIAKNIQYF. CDR3 bases: TGTGCCAGCTCACCGACAGCAATAGCCAAAAACATTCAGTACTTC.

This clone was observed a single time. This chain uses TRBV14 with TRBJ2-5; TRBD1 might be the D (6 bases). Per the germline V gene, CDR1 is SGHDN and CDR2 is FVKESK. CDR3 size: 15 residues. The germline V and J ends were trimmed by 1 base and 5 bases, with 14 bases remaining between them. The CDR3 here is CASSQGTAVWETQYF. CDR3 nucleotide sequence: TGTGCCAGCAGCCAAGGGACAGCGGTGTGGGAGACCCAGTACTTC.

The chain has TRBV9 and TRBJ2-1; 7 bases are shared with TRBD1. Trimming took 1 base from V and 7 from J; bases not matched to a gene: 5. The germline V gene has CDR1 SGDLS and CDR2 YYNGEE. There are 14 residues in the CDR3. The CDR3 loop reads CASSVNRGRNEQFF. Written as DNA, the CDR3 is TGTGCCAGCAGCGTAAACAGGGGAAGGAATGAGCAGTTCTTC. The full variable domain, its missing parts supplied by reference TRBV9 and TRBJ2-1, is DSGVTQTPKHLITATGQRVTLRCSPRSGDLSVYWYQQSLDQGLQFLIQYYNGEERAKGNILERFSAQQFPDLHSELNLSSLELGDSALYFCASSVNRGRNEQFFGPGTRLTVL.

The chain couples TRBV7-4 to TRBJ1-4, with D unresolved. The CDR3 extends over 17 amino acids. CDR1 and CDR2 (germline): SGHVT, SQSDAQ. V gave up 5 bases and J gave up 2 bases, with 18 bases separating them. CDR3 nucleotides: TGTGCCAGCAGCCAACCTCTGCGGGAGAAGACTAATGAAAAACTGTTTTTT. As protein: CASSQPLREKTNEKLFF.

The chain employs TRBV10-3 and TRBJ2-7; D remains unclear. The germline gives CDR1 ENHRY, CDR2 SYGVKD. CDR3 size: 15 residues. V was cut by 3 bases and J by 3 bases, with 15 bases left in between. As DNA, the CDR3 is TGTGCCATCAGTGAACCGCCGAGACGGAGCTACGAGCAGTACTTC. Translated, it gives CAISEPPRRSYEQYF.